These 15 T cell receptor beta chains were sequenced from one sample in a study of CD8+ T cells in alopecia areata. Scientists pooled cutaneous lymph node cells and sorted them on CD4, CD8alpha, NKG2D, NKG2ACE and other markers. Following extraction, RNA underwent reverse transcription to cDNA, which served as the sequencing template. Produced via immunoSEQ multiplex PCR; TCRdb's table is partial and in-frame only. The table records over 250,000 clones without singletons, the ten largest covering 1.2%. Sequenced sample: CD4+ T cells sorted from a lymph node. Receptor source: a C3H/HeJ mouse with alopecia areata. These mice share the MHC haplotype H2-k.

This clone was detected only a few times. Mouse gene names and germline throughout. The CDR3 end is not reached by the read, which stops 4 residues before it; the germline J gene fills it in. V usage is TRBV13-1 and J usage is TRBJ2-4, with 8 bases that match TRBD1. The CDR3 length is 15 residues. Germline-derived CDR1 and CDR2 are NSHNY and SYGAGN. V was pared by 3 bases and J by 0 bases, with 3 bases of the junction left unmatched. This chain's CDR3 is CASSGTGWSQNTLYF. The DNA read from the CDR3 is TGTGCCAGCAGTGGGACAGGGTGGAGTCAAAAC.

As concerns this clone: All gene names here are mouse names. The sequenced fragment ends 4 residues before the CDR3 boundary, so the rest is inferred from the germline J gene. The chain uses TRBV13-1 and TRBJ2-7; TRBD2 matches at 12 bases. The CDR3 is 13 residues long. J lost 3 bases, V lost 7 bases, and 2 bases had no gene match. Germline-derived CDR1 and CDR2 are NSHNY and SYGAGN. The DNA read from the CDR3 is TGTGCCAGCGGGACTGGGGGGAACTAT. This gives the protein CASGTGGNY. The CDR3 reads in full as CASGTGGNYEQYF.

Regarding this clone: Here the gene names and germline are mouse. The missing CDR3 end, 4 residues past where the read stops, is filled in from the germline J gene. V is TRBV1 and J is TRBJ2-3; 11 nucleotides line up with TRBD1. After removal of 3 bases from V and 4 bases from J, the junction contained 3 bases not matched to a gene. The germline V gene has CDR1 NSQYPW and CDR2 LRSPGD (reference sequence). The CDR3 has 15 amino acids. CDR3: CTCSARTGGTETLYF. The part of the CDR3 DNA that was read is TGCACCTGCAGTGCTCGGACAGGGGGCACAGAA.

About this clone: The listed genes are named as in mouse. The read terminates 4 residues before the CDR3 end, so the remaining end is supplied by the germline J gene. The chain combines TRBV1 with TRBJ2-7; D ambiguous. The ends were cut back, 0 bases at V and 0 bases at J, with 9 bases in the middle. This CDR3 has 15 residues. Germline lookup yields CDR1 NSQYPW and CDR2 LRSPGD (reference sequence). CDR3 in amino acids: CTCSADRVSSYEQYF. The CDR3 bases that were read are TGCACCTGCAGTGCAGATAGGGTGAGCTCCTAT.

This clone has ten or more counts. The listed genes are named as in mouse. The read is 4 residues too short to cover the CDR3 end, so that end is filled in from the germline J gene. Other DNA sequences in this specimen translate into the identical CDR3. The chain combines TRBV5 with TRBJ2-1; a possible D gene is TRBD1 (5 bases). Looked up from germline, CDR1 is LGHNA and CDR2 is YNLKQL (reference sequence). The CDR3 extends over 15 amino acids. Deletions cut 1 base from V and 0 bases from J, with 7 bases between. The sequenced CDR3 bases are TGTGCCAGCAGCCAAGGGACAAATAACTATGCT. As protein: CASSQGTNNYA. In full, the CDR3 is CASSQGTNNYAEQFF.

As concerns this clone: Gene and germline names: mouse. The CDR3 end falls 4 residues outside the read, so it is completed with the germline J gene. The chain has TRBV13-3 and TRBJ2-5, with TRBD2 matching over 9 bases. This CDR3 contains 16 residues. Germline CDR1 reads NNHDY; CDR2 reads SYVADS. Partial CDR3 DNA: TGTGCCAGCAGTGATGCATGGGGGGGCGCGGGAGAC. Protein product: CASSDAWGGAGD. The full-length CDR3 reads as CASSDAWGGAGDTQYF.

At least ten counts were recorded for this clone. The gene symbols are mouse symbols. The CDR3 end falls 4 residues outside the read, so it is completed with the germline J gene. Other DNA sequences in this sample translate to the same CDR3. The V gene is TRBV17, the J gene TRBJ2-7; 8 bases are shared with TRBD2. From germline, CDR1 is MNHDT and CDR2 YYDKIL. The CDR3 loop spans 14 amino acids. The covered CDR3 bases are TGTGCTAGCAGTAGAGATCCTGGGGGGTAT. This translates into CASSRDPGGY. In full, the CDR3 reads CASSRDPGGYEQYF.

About this clone itself: All gene names here are mouse names. With the read ending 3 residues before the CDR3 end, the germline J gene is used to fill in that end. The rearrangement links TRBV26 to TRBJ1-6; 7 bases match TRBD1. TRBJ1-6 is classed as an ORF, of uncertain function. The V and J ends lost 8 bases and 5 bases, in that order; junction bases with no gene match: 12. The germline V gene encodes CDR1 KGHPV and CDR2 FQNQEV (reference sequence). The CDR3 runs to 16 residues. The CDR3 sequence is CASALPGTDNNSPLYF. Incomplete CDR3 DNA: TGTGCCAGCGCCCTCCCCGGGACAGATAATAATTCGCCC.

For this clone: The genes and germline here are from mouse. The read finishes 4 residues shy of the CDR3 end, and the germline J gene is used to complete it. This chain links TRBV13-3 with TRBJ2-1, with 8 bases identical to TRBD2. This CDR3 region has 15 residues. Trimming cost V 2 bases and J 3 bases; bases outside gene matches: 4. Germline V CDR1 and CDR2: NNHDY, SYVADS. CDR3 region: CASSEGGGSYAEQFF. Incomplete CDR3 DNA: TGTGCCAGCAGTGAGGGGGGGGGCAGCTATGCT.

Of note for this clone: The gene symbols are mouse symbols. The CDR3 is cut off 4 residues early in the read; its end comes from the germline J gene. The chain employs TRBV31 and TRBJ2-5; TRBD1 might be the D (5 bases). Germline CDR1 and CDR2: GKSSPN and SITVG. This CDR3 contains 13 residues. CDR3 sequence: CAWSLVREDTQYF. CDR3 bases read: TGTGCCTGGAGTCTAGTCAGGGAAGAC. Full variable domain (missing parts from reference TRBV31 and TRBJ2-5): AQTIHQWPVAEIKAVGSPLSLGCTIKGKSSPNLYWYWQATGGTLQQLFYSITVGQVESVVQLNLSASRPKDDQFILSTEKLLLSHSGFYLCAWSLVREDTQYFGPGTRLLVL.

Concerning this clone itself: Gene names are mouse gene names. The read stops 4 residues short of the end of the CDR3; the missing end is completed from the germline J gene. Other DNA sequences of this sample code for an identical CDR3. This chain joins TRBV19 and TRBJ2-3; 12 bases map to TRBD2. The CDR3 runs 15 residues. V gave up 4 bases and J gave up 1 base; unmatched junction bases: 1. Germline V gives CDR1 FNHDT, CDR2 SITEND (reference sequence). The CDR3 bases that were read are TGTGCCAGCAGTCGGGACTGGGGGGGTGCAGAA. Encoded protein: CASSRDWGGAE. The CDR3 as a whole reads CASSRDWGGAETLYF.

In the case of this clone: The gene symbols are mouse symbols. CDR3 amino acids: CAWGDWGNTGQLYF. CDR3 bases read: TGTGCCTGGGGGGACTGGGGAAACACCGGG. The V gene is TRBV31, the J gene TRBJ2-2; 10 nucleotides agree with TRBD2. The observed sequence ends 4 residues before the CDR3 terminus, with the missing tail filled in from the germline J gene. Germline V gives CDR1 GKSSPN, CDR2 SITVG. The CDR3 extends over 14 amino acids. V trimming: 5 bases; J trimming: 1 base; junction bases outside the gene matches: 1.

A note on this clone: Gene names denote mouse genes. The DNA ends 4 residues before the CDR3 does, and the rest of the CDR3 is filled in from the germline J gene. This chain links TRBV13-1 with TRBJ2-3; 9 positions match TRBD1. In germline, CDR1 is NSHNY, CDR2 SYGAGN. The CDR3 is 16 amino acids. V was pared by 3 bases and J by 1 base, with 6 bases of the junction left unmatched. Incomplete CDR3 DNA: TGTGCCAGCAGTGTCCGGGACAGGGTTCGTGCAGAA. Translated: CASSVRDRVRAE. The whole CDR3 is CASSVRDRVRAETLYF.

For this clone: Gene names and germline refer to mouse. The CDR3 is CASGDRGDWGGRSAETLYF. The sequenced part of the CDR3 DNA is TGTGCCAGCGGTGATCGAGGGGACTGGGGGGGCAGGAGTGCAGAA. This chain connects TRBV13-2 to TRBJ2-3, with 14 bases matching TRBD2. The CDR3 end is not reached by the read, which stops 4 residues before it; the germline J gene fills it in. The V gene's germline CDR1 is NNHNN and CDR2 SYGAGS (reference sequence). V was pared by 1 base and J by 0 bases, with 7 bases of the junction left unmatched. The CDR3 runs 19 residues.

This clone has a handful of counts. Mouse gene names apply. The CDR3 end is not reached by the read, which stops 4 residues before it; the germline J gene fills it in. Other DNA sequences of this sample code for an identical CDR3. The J gene is TRBJ2-5, the V gene TRBV13-2; weak D call: TRBD2 (6 bases). This CDR3 comprises 15 residues. The V end lost 2 bases, the J end lost 2 bases, and 12 bases lay between the germline ends. Germline-derived CDR1 and CDR2 are NNHNN and SYGAGS (reference sequence). The DNA read from the CDR3 is TGTGCCAGCGGTGAGGGCCTTGGGGGCCAAGAC. Translating gives CASGEGLGGQD. The whole CDR3 protein reads CASGEGLGGQDTQYF.